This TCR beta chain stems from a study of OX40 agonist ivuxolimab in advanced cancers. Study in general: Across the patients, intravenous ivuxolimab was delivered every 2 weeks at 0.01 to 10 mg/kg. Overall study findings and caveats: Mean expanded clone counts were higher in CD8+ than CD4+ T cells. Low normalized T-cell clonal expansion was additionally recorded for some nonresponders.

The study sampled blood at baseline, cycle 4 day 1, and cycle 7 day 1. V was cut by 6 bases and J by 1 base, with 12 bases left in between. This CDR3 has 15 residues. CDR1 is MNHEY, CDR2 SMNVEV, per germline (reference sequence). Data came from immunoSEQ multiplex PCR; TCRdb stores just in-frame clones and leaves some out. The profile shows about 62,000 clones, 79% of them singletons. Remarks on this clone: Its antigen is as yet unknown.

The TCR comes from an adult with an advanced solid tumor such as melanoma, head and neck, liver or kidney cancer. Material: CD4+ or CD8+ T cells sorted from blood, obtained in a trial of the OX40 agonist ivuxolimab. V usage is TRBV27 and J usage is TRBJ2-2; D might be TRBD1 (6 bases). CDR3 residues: CASRAGTLNTGELFF. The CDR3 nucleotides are TGTGCCAGCAGGGCCGGGACACTGAACACCGGGGAGCTGTTTTTT.